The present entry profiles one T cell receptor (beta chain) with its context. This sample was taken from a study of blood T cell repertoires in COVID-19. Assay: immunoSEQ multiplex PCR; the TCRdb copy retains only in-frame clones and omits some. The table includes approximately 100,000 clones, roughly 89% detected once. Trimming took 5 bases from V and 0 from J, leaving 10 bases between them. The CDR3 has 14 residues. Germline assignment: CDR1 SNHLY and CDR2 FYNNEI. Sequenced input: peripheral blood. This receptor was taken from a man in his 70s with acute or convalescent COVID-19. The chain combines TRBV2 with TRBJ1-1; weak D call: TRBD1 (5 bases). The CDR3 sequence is CASSMLQVNTEAFF. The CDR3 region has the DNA TGTGCCAGCAGTATGTTACAGGTGAACACTGAAGCTTTCTTT. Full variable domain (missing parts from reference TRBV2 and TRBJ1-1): EPEVTQTPSHQVTQMGQEVILRCVPISNHLYFYWYRQILGQKVEFLVSFYNNEISEKSEIFDDQFSVERPDGSNFTLKIRSTKLEDSAMYFCASSMLQVNTEAFFGQGTRLTVV.